The source of this TCR beta chain is a study of response to subunit inactivated influenza vaccine. CDR1 is SQVTM, CDR2 ANQGSEA, per germline. The CDR3 consists of 14 residues. V gave up 4 bases and J gave up 2 bases, with 15 bases separating them. From the RT-PCR reads, TCRdb called clonotypes with MiXCR, one entry per CDR3 protein. This table holds approximately 300,000 distinct CDR3 sequences, 20% to 25% found once. This TCR was recovered from a man aged 50 to 69 who received an inactivated influenza vaccine. Sequences were derived from PBMCs from blood, sampled 21 months after vaccination. The chain recombines TRBV29-1 with TRBJ2-7; D not resolved. The CDR3 DNA reads TGCAGCGTTGGTTCGTTGGGCACTCCCTACGAGCAGTACTTC. Its translation: CSVGSLGTPYEQYF.